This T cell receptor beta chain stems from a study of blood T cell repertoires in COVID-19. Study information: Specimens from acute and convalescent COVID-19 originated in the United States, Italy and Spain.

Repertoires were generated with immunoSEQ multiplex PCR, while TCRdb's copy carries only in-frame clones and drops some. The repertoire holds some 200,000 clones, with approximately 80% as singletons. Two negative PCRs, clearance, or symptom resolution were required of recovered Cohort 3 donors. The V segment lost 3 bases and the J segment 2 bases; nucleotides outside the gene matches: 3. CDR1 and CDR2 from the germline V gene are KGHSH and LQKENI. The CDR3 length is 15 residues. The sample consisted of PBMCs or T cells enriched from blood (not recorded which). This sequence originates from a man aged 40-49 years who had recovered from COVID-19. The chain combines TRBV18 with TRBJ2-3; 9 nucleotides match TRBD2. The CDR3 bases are TGTGCCAGCTCACCTGGACTAGCGCACACAGATACGCAGTATTTT. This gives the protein CASSPGLAHTDTQYF.